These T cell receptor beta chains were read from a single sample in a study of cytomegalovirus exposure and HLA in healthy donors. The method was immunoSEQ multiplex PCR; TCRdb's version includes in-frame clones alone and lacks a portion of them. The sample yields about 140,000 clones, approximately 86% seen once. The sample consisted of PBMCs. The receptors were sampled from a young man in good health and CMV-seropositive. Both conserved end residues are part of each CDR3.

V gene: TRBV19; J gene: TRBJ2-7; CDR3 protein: CASRTTGTGFFEQYF
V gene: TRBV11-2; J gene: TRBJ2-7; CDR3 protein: CASSSTSGPYEQYF
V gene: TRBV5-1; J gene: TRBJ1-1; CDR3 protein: CASSVQGTEAFF
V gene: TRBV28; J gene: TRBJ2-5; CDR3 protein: CASSVTVQETQYF
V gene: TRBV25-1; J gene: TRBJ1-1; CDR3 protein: CASSTRADTEAFF
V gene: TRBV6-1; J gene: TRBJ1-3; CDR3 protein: CASRGQWGNTIYF
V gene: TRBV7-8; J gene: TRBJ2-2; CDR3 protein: CASTDTGQGAISTGELFF
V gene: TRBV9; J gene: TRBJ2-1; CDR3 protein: CASSVATGAGGAYEQFF
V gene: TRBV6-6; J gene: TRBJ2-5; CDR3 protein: CASSYAVQGGETQYF
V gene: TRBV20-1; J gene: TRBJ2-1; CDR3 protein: CSASNNEQFF
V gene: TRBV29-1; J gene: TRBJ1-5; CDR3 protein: CSVAYGSSQPQHF
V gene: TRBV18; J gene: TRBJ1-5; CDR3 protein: CASSQTAHSNQPQHF
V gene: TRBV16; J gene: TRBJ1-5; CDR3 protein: CASSLDRGHNQPQHF
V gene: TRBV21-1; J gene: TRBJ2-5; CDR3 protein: CASSNPRPQRYF
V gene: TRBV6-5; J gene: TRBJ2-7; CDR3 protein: CASSGTGYNEQYF
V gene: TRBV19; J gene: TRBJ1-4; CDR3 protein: CASSIDYNEKLFF
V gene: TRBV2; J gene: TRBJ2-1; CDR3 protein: CASSLMSGISEQFF
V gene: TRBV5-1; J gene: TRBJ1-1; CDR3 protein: CASSLATGRMNTEAFF
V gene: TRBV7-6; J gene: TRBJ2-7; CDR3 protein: CASSRRGLANEQYF
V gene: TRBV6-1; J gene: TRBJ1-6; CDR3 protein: CASSEPGQYNSPLHF
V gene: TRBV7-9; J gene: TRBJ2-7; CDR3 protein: CASSLGRVGTGAYEQYF
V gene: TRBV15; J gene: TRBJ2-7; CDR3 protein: CATSRDRLYYEQYF
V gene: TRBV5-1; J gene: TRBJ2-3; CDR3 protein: CASVAGGSSTDTQYF
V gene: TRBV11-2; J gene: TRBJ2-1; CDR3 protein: CASSLEGTIHNEQFF
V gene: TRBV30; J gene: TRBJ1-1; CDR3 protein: CAWRRQFNTEAFF
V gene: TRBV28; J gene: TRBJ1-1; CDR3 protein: CASSLPRAGEAFF
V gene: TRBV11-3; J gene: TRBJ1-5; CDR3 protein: CASSQTGSQPQHF
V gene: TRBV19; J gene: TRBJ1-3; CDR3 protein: CASSVEPGQGVDTIYF
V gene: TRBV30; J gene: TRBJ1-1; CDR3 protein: CAWSGARVTEAFF
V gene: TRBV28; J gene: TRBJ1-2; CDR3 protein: CASSRTGVYGYTF
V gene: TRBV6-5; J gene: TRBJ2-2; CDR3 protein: CASTPGQGTGELFF
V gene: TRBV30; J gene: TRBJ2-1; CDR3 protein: CAWSTSGGNEQFF
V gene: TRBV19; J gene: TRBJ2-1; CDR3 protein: CASSSITGLANEQFF
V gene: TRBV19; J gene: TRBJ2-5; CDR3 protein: CASSTLGLAEETQYF
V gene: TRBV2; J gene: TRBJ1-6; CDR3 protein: CASAAQSSYNSPLHF
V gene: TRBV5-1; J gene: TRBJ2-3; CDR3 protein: CASSLAGGRDTDTQYF
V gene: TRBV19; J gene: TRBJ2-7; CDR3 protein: CASSERRSSYEQYF
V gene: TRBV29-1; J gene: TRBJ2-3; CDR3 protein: CSSGGGGTDTQYF
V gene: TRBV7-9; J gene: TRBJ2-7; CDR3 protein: CASSLQGEQYF
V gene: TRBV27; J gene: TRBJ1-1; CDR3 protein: CAINGAALGTEMNTEAFF
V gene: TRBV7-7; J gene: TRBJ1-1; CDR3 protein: CASRPAAGNTEAFF
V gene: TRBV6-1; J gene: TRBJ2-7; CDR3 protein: CASKTQGAHQDEQYF
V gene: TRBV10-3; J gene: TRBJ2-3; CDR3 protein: CAIRLSGGRSTDTQYF
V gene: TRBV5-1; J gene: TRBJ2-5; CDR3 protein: CASSGGAFETQYF
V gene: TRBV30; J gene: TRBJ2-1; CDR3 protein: CAFLPFWTGDNEQFF
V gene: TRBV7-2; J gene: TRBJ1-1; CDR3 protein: CASSSDRGRGAVKNTEAFF
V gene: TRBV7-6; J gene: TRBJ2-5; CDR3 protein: CASKSGKETQYF
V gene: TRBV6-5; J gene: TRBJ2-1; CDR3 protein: CASSYSWGEEYNEQFF
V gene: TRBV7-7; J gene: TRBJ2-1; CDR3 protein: CASSLVAGNNEQFF
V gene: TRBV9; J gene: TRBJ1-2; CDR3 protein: CASSPWTGTNYGYTF
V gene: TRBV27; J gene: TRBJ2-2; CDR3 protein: CASSISGGNTGELFF